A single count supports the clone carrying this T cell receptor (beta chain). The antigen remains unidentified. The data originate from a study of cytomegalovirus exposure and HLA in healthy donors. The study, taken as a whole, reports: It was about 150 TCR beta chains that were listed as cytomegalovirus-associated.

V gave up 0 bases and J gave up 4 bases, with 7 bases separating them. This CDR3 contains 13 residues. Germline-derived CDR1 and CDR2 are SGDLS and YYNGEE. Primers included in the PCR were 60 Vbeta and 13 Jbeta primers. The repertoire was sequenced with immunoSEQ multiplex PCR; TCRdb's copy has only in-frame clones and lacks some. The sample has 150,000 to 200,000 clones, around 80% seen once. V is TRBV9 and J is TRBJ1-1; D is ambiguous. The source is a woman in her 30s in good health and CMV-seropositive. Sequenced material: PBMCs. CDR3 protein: CASSVAGSTEAFF. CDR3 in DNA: TGTGCCAGCAGCGTAGCTGGGAGCACTGAAGCTTTCTTT.